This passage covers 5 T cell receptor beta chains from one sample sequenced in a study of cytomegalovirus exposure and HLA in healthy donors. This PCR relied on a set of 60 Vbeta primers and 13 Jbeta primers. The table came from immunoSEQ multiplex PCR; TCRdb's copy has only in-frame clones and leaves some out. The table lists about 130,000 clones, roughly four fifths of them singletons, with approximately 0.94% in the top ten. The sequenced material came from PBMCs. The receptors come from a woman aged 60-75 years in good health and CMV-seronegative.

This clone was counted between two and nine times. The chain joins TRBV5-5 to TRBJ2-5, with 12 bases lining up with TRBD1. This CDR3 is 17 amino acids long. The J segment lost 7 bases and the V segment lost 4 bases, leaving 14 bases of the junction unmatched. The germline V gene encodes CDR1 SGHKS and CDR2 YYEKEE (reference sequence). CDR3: CASSQATPGQGAGTQYF. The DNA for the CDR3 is TGTGCCAGCAGCCAAGCCACCCCGGGACAGGGGGCGGGGACCCAGTACTTC.

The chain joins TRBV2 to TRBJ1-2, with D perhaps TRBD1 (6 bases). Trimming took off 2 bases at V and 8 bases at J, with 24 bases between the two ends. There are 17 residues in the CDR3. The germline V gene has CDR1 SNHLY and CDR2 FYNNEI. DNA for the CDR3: TGTGCCAGCAGTGAAAGGGTGAGGACAGTTTATTTTGACGGCTACACCTTC. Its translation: CASSERVRTVYFDGYTF.

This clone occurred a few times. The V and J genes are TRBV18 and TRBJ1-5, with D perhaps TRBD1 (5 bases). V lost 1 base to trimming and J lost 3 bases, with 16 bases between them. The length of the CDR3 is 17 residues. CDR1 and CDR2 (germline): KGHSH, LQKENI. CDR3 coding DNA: TGTGCCAGCTCACCACAGGGAGGACGGGGGAACAATCAGCCCCAGCATTTT. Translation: CASSPQGGRGNNQPQHF. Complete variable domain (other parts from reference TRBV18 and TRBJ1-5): NAGVMQNPRHLVRRRGQEARLRCSPMKGHSHVYWYRQLPEEGLKFMVYLQKENIIDESGMPKERFSAEFPKEGPSILRIQQVVRGDSAAYFCASSPQGGRGNNQPQHFGDGTRLSIL.

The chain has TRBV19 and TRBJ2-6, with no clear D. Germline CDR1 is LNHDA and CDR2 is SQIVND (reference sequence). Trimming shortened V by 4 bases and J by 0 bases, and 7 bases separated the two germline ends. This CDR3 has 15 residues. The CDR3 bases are TGTGCCAGTAGTACCACAATCTCTGGGGCCAACGTCCTGACTTTC. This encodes CASSTTISGANVLTF.

CDR3 loop: CASTTGNTEAFF. CDR3 in DNA: TGTGCCAGCACTACAGGGAACACTGAAGCTTTCTTT. The chain is built from TRBV27 and TRBJ1-1; D is possibly TRBD1 (5 bases). Germline CDR1 and CDR2: MNHEY and SMNVEV (reference sequence). V lost 7 bases to trimming and J lost 1 base, with 7 bases between them. The CDR3 has 12 residues.